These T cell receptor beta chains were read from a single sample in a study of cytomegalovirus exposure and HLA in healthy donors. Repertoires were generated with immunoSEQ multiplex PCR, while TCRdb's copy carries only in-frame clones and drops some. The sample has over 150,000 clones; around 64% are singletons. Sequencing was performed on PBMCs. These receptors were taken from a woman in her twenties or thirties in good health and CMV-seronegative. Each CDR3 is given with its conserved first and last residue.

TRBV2 CASRRLAGGRHTGELFF
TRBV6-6 CASSSRTGGGSTEAFF
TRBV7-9 CASSHGTSGRGETQYF
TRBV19 CASGQEEGQPQHF
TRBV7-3 CASSRDTYTGELFF
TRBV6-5 CASRQGGTEAFF
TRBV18 CASSPVLAGGLTSTDTQYF
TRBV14 CASSQDPWAPGNRNTGELFF
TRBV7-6 CASSPGLAGGPSYEQYF
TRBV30 CAWSVGGEDTGELFF
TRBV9 CASSVGQGRGETQYF
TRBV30 CAWRALGRGPSYEQYF
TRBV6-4 CASSEGLAGTDTQYF
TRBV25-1 CASSPSGQGNTEAFF
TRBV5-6 CASSLVQVYGYTF
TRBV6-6 CANPRAGAVDTQYF
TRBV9 CASSVDRENGYTF
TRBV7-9 CASSSDRQKYEQYF
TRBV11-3 CASSSSGGVTDTQYF
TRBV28 CASSLVGGLGWGEQFF
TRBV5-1 CASSLPTGGLNEQYF
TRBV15 CASGQVNTGELFF
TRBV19 CASSWRGNTEAFF
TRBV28 CASSLEQSGANVLTF
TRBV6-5 CASALTGTGNTIYF
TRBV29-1 CSAFLTGTSTDTQYF
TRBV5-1 CASSLRQAMNTEAFF
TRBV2 CASTSSPRDFF
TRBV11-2 CASSSFWGEPGYEQYF